This entry lists 25 T cell receptor beta chains sequenced from one sample in a study of response to subunit inactivated influenza vaccine (dated by TCRdb to 2017 to 2018). The method was RT-PCR. Sequencing used an Illumina HiSeq 2500. TCRdb's own reprocessing of the public reads used fastp at Q25 and MiXCR and kept productive beta chains. Rows merge per CDR3 protein into single entries with the most common DNA and genes. Across this sample there are under 800,000 distinct CDR3 sequences, with around 14% seen only once. The ten biggest clones cover less than 9% of the sample. Specimen: PBMCs from blood, collected approximately 15 days before vaccination. These receptor sequences come from a man aged 45 to 65 who received an inactivated influenza vaccine. Donor details come from another sample of the same person, matched by shared clones.

This clonotype was observed at least ten times. The chain combines TRBV10-3 with TRBJ2-5; D possibly corresponds to TRBD2 (6 bases). Between the trimmed V and J ends, which lost 2 bases and 5 bases, there was a span of 9 bases. Germline assignment: CDR1 ENHRY and CDR2 SYGVKD. The CDR3 extends over 13 amino acids. The CDR3 region has the DNA TGTGCCATCAGTGAGGGAGGGGCGGAGACCCAGTACTTC. Translating gives CAISEGGAETQYF.

CDR3 loop: CASSLFGVGSTDTQYF. The DNA for the CDR3 is TGTGCCAGCAGTTTATTTGGAGTCGGTAGCACAGATACGCAGTATTTT. V and J are TRBV28 and TRBJ2-3; D is undetermined. The V gene lost 1 base and the J gene lost 0 bases, with 11 bases spanning the gap. Per germline, CDR1 MDHEN and CDR2 SYDVKM. The CDR3 is 16 amino acids.

Here the CDR3 reads CASLSHRGETQYF. Written as DNA, the CDR3 is TGTGCCAGCCTTAGCCACAGGGGTGAGACCCAGTACTTC. This chain joins TRBV7-9 and TRBJ2-5, with 7 bases aligning to TRBD1. The germline CDR1 and CDR2 sequences are SEHNR and FQNEAQ (reference sequence). J was trimmed by 5 bases and V by 8 bases; bases with no gene match: 8. The CDR3 runs 13 residues.

This clonotype came up a few times. The rearrangement uses TRBV20-1 and TRBJ1-5; tentatively, D is TRBD1 (6 bases). This CDR3 is built from 16 residues. V was clipped by 7 bases and J by 7 bases, with 26 bases between them. Germline V gives CDR1 DFQATT, CDR2 SNEGSKA (reference sequence). The CDR3 reads CSVRGGSWVEGQPQHF. In DNA form, the CDR3 reads TGCAGTGTTAGGGGGGGGTCTTGGGTAGAGGGGCAGCCCCAGCATTTT.

The rearrangement uses TRBV7-9 and TRBJ2-1; 7 bases are a match to TRBD2. CDR1 and CDR2 (germline): SEHNR, FQNEAQ (reference sequence). The length of the CDR3 is 13 residues. Germline trimming cut 5 bases from V and 9 bases from J; bases unmatched to any gene: 7. CDR3 residues: CASSPGLPFEQFF. CDR3 nucleotide sequence: TGTGCCAGCAGCCCGGGACTACCCTTTGAGCAGTTCTTC. The full variable domain, in which reference TRBV7-9 and TRBJ2-1 provide the parts outside the CDR3, is DTGVSQNPRHKITKRGQNVTFRCDPISEHNRLYWYRQTLGQGPEFLTYFQNEAQLEKSRLLSDRFSAERPKGSFSTLEIQRTEQGDSAMYLCASSPGLPFEQFFGPGTRLTVL.

This chain's CDR3 is CASSLGGGFSGANVLTF. CDR3 bases: TGTGCCAGCAGCTTAGGTGGTGGGTTCTCTGGGGCCAACGTCCTGACTTTC. The rearrangement joins TRBV13 to TRBJ2-6; D is ambiguous. Germline assignment: CDR1 PRHDT and CDR2 FYEKMQ (reference sequence). The ends were cut back, 0 bases at V and 0 bases at J, with 9 bases in the middle. The CDR3 runs to 17 residues.

The table lists this clonotype with many counts. This chain uses TRBV30 with TRBJ1-1; D is unresolved. The CDR3 sequence is 12 residues long. The V and J ends lost 8 bases and 4 bases respectively, with 14 bases between them. In germline, CDR1 is GTSNPN, CDR2 SVGIG (reference sequence). CDR3 in amino acids: CAHAGSGTEAFF. In DNA form, the CDR3 reads TGTGCCCACGCGGGATCGGGCACTGAAGCTTTCTTT.

This rearrangement joins TRBV2 to TRBJ2-1; 10 bases are a match to TRBD2. The CDR3 runs 17 residues. Germline CDR1 SNHLY, CDR2 FYNNEI. J was trimmed by 4 bases and V by 0 bases; bases with no gene match: 6. The CDR3 DNA reads TGTGCCAGCAGTGAAGCGCCCAGCGGGAGGGGGTACAATGAGCAGTTCTTC. Protein product: CASSEAPSGRGYNEQFF. The full variable domain, its missing parts supplied by reference TRBV2 and TRBJ2-1, is EPEVTQTPSHQVTQMGQEVILRCVPISNHLYFYWYRQILGQKVEFLVSFYNNEISEKSEIFDDQFSVERPDGSNFTLKIRSTKLEDSAMYFCASSEAPSGRGYNEQFFGPGTRLTVL.

The rearrangement uses TRBV9 and TRBJ2-7; possibly TRBD2 for D (6 bases). Per germline, CDR1 SGDLS and CDR2 YYNGEE. The ends were cut back, 4 bases at V and 2 bases at J, with 16 bases in the middle. The CDR3 consists of 15 residues. CDR3 DNA sequence: TGTGCCAGCAGCAGAGGATCGGCGGGAACCTACGAGCAGTACTTC. As protein: CASSRGSAGTYEQYF.

This clonotype was detected many times. The chain has TRBV4-1 and TRBJ1-5; 7 bases match TRBD1. Germline V CDR1 and CDR2: MGHRA, YSYEKL. This CDR3 spans 15 amino acids. The ends lost 4 bases at V and 2 bases at J; junction bases unmatched: 5. The CDR3 nucleotides read TGCGCCAGCAGCCGAACAGGGGATGGCAATCAGCCCCAGCATTTT. It translates to CASSRTGDGNQPQHF.

The sample holds many counts of this clonotype. The chain is built from TRBV27 and TRBJ2-7; TRBD1 might be the D (6 bases). The CDR3 contains 14 residues. V dropped 2 bases and J dropped 0 bases, with 8 bases sitting between them. CDR1 is MNHEY and CDR2 is SMNVEV in the germline V gene (reference sequence). CDR3 coding DNA: TGTGCCAGCAGTTTAAGGGACACCTCCTACGAGCAGTACTTC. It is translated as CASSLRDTSYEQYF.

This clonotype was seen only a few times. This sequence joins TRBV29-1 and TRBJ1-5, with 7 bases matching TRBD1. Germline V gene data show CDR1 as SQVTM and CDR2 as ANQGSEA. The V gene end was trimmed by 6 bases and the J gene end by 5 bases; junction bases not matched to a gene: 10. The CDR3 contains 14 residues. CDR3 sequence reads: CSVTEGQSDQPQHF. The CDR3 DNA reads TGCAGCGTCACGGAGGGACAGTCGGATCAGCCCCAGCATTTT.

The genes are TRBV7-2 and TRBJ2-7, with 11 bases identical to TRBD2. The germline V gene has CDR1 SGHTA and CDR2 FQGNSA. This CDR3 contains 15 residues. The J segment lost 4 bases and the V segment lost 2 bases, leaving 4 bases of the junction unmatched. Written as DNA, the CDR3 is TGTGCCAGCAGCTTAATTAGCGGGGGGGCTTACGAGCAGTACTTC. Amino acids: CASSLISGGAYEQYF.

This clonotype has just a few counts. J is TRBJ2-1 and V is TRBV2; possibly TRBD1 or TRBD2 for D (5 bases each). V lost 10 bases and J 4 bases, leaving 14 bases between the germline ends. CDR1 SNHLY and CDR2 FYNNEI come from the germline V gene. The CDR3 has 13 residues. The CDR3 region is CATTRGGYNEQFF. CDR3 DNA sequence: TGTGCCACCACACGGGGCGGGTACAATGAGCAGTTCTTC.

The sample holds one count of this clonotype. The V call is TRBV10-3, the J call TRBJ1-1; weak D call: TRBD1 (5 bases). CDR1 is ENHRY, CDR2 SYGVKD, per germline. Trimming took off 4 bases at V and 2 bases at J, with 14 bases between the two ends. The CDR3 length is 15 residues. Here the CDR3 DNA reads TGTGCCATCAGTGGTCAGGTGGGGACCAACACTGAAGCTTTCTTT. Encoded protein: CAISGQVGTNTEAFF.

This clonotype has a handful of counts. This chain joins TRBV25-1 and TRBJ1-2, with TRBD1 matching over 9 bases. The V and J ends lost 3 bases and 8 bases, in that order; junction bases with no gene match: 10. The CDR3 extends over 15 amino acids. The germline gives CDR1 MGHDK, CDR2 SYGVNS. In DNA, the CDR3 is TGTGCCAGCAGTGAGCCCCACACAGGGGGCGGAGGCTACACCTTC. It is translated as CASSEPHTGGGGYTF.

This clonotype came up many times. The V and J genes are TRBV12-3 or TRBV12-4 and TRBJ2-3; 12 positions agree with TRBD2. V shed 5 bases, J shed 6 bases, and the junction held 3 bases outside the gene matches. The CDR3 loop spans 14 amino acids. CDR3 DNA: TGTGCCAGCAGTCTCGGACTAGCGGGGGATACGCAGTATTTT. Residues: CASSLGLAGDTQYF.

This clonotype showed up just a few times. The chain is built from TRBV5-1 and TRBJ2-1; tentatively, D is TRBD2 (6 bases). The germline V and J ends were trimmed by 0 bases and 4 bases, with 14 bases remaining between them. This CDR3 has 16 amino acids. Germline CDR1 is SGHRS and CDR2 is YFSETQ. CDR3 amino acids: CASSLVFAGPYNEQFF. The CDR3 nucleotides read TGCGCCAGCAGCTTGGTATTTGCGGGGCCGTACAATGAGCAGTTCTTC.

This clonotype was seen a few times. The chain is built from TRBV20-1 and TRBJ2-5; TRBD2 matches at 11 bases. The CDR3 extends over 13 amino acids. Trimming cost V 8 bases and J 4 bases; bases outside gene matches: 6. Per the germline V gene, CDR1 is DFQATT and CDR2 is SNEGSKA (reference sequence). CDR3 protein: CSYKTSGVETQYF. CDR3 bases: TGCAGTTACAAGACTAGCGGGGTAGAGACCCAGTACTTC.

The chain links TRBV20-1 to TRBJ1-5; 10 nucleotides match TRBD1. CDR1 is DFQATT, CDR2 SNEGSKA, per germline (reference sequence). V trimming: 3 bases; J trimming: 2 bases; junction bases outside the gene matches: 10. The CDR3 covers 17 residues. CDR3 protein: CSARGQGWSNGNQPQHF. CDR3 bases: TGCAGTGCTAGGGGACAGGGGTGGTCGAATGGCAATCAGCCCCAGCATTTT.

The chain recombines TRBV11-2 with TRBJ2-5; D remains unclear. Trimming removed 2 bases at V and 6 bases at J, with 13 bases between. Germline V gene lookup returns CDR1 SGHAT and CDR2 FQNNGV. The length of the CDR3 is 14 residues. The chain's CDR3 is CASSLRAWVKTQYF. The CDR3 nucleotides read TGTGCCAGCAGCTTAAGGGCCTGGGTCAAGACCCAGTACTTC.

There are a few counts of this clonotype. V gene TRBV4-3 combines with J gene TRBJ2-3; 9 bases match TRBD2. Germline V lookup: CDR1 LGHNA, CDR2 YSLEER. With 4 bases clipped from V and 1 base from J, the junction kept 12 bases outside the gene matches. The CDR3 covers 18 residues. CDR3 nucleotide sequence: TGCGCCAGCAGCCTATACCTTAGCGGGGGTGCGGGCACAGATACGCAGTATTTT. Translation: CASSLYLSGGAGTDTQYF.

The rearrangement joins TRBV5-6 to TRBJ1-3; TRBD1 aligns across 7 bases. The germline gives CDR1 SGHDT, CDR2 YYEEEE. The V and J ends lost 4 bases and 0 bases, in that order; junction bases with no gene match: 4. The CDR3 consists of 15 residues. DNA for the CDR3: TGTGCCAGCAGCCCGACAGGGATCTCTGGAAACACCATATATTTT. Translation: CASSPTGISGNTIYF.

This clonotype occurred a few times. The chain is built from TRBV7-2 and TRBJ2-7; TRBD1 is a possible D gene (5 bases). The germline V and J ends were trimmed by 2 bases and 2 bases, with 10 bases remaining between them. The CDR3 sequence is 14 residues long. Looked up from germline, CDR1 is SGHTA and CDR2 is FQGNSA. CDR3: CASSLNWGPYEQYF. CDR3 nucleotide sequence: TGTGCCAGCAGCTTAAATTGGGGCCCCTACGAGCAGTACTTC.

In nucleotides, the CDR3 is TGCGCCAGCAGCTTCGGCGGGGGCCCCAGCTCCTACAATGAGCAGTTCTTC. Amino acids: CASSFGGGPSSYNEQFF. The chain uses TRBV5-1 and TRBJ2-1; D is possibly TRBD2 (7 bases). Germline V CDR1 and CDR2: SGHRS, YFSETQ. V lost 2 bases and J 0 bases, leaving 15 bases between the germline ends. This CDR3 comprises 17 residues.